Detailed here is one TCR beta chain. Extraction of RNA preceded its reverse transcription into cDNA, which served as the sequencing template. TCRdb's table, derived via immunoSEQ multiplex PCR, lists solely in-frame clones and lacks some. The sample holds a few hundred thousand clones, 67% seen once. This sample was included in a study of CD8+ T cells in alopecia areata. The sample here was CD4+ T cells sorted from blood, taken at week 0. The receptor comes from a human donor with alopecia areata.

CDR3 sequence: CSARATSGNTIYF. The CDR3 DNA is TGCAGCGCGCGGGCAACCTCTGGAAACACCATATATTTT. The V gene is TRBV29-1, the J gene TRBJ1-3; D is uncertain. This CDR3 spans 13 amino acids. V was trimmed by 7 bases and J by 0 bases, leaving 10 bases between them. Germline V gene sequence: CDR1 SQVTM, CDR2 ANQGSEA.